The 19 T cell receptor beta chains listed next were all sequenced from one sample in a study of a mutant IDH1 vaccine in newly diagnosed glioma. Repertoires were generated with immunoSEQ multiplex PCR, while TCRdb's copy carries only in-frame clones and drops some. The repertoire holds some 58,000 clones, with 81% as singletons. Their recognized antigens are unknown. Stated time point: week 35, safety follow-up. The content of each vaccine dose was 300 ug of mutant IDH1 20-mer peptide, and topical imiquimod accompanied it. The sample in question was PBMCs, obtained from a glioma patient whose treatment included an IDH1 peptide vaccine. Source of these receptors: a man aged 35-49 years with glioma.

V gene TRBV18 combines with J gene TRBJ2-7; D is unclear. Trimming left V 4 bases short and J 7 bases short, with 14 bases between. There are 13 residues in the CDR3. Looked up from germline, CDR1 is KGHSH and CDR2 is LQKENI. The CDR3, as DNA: TGTGCCAGCTCACTCGTGGATAACTGGGAGCAGTACTTC. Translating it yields CASSLVDNWEQYF.

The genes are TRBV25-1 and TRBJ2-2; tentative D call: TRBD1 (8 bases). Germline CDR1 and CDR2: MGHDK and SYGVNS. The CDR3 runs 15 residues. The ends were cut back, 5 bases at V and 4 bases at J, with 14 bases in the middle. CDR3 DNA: TGTGCCAGCAGTTTTACAGGGGGGGGCACCGGGGAGCTGTTTTTT. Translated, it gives CASSFTGGGTGELFF.

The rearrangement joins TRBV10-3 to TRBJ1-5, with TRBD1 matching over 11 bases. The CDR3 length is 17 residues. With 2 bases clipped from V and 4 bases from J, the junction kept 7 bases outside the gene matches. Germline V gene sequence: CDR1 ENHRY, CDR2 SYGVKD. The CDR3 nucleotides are TGTGCCATCAGTGAGCCAAAGGGACAGGGGGTTAATCAGCCCCAGCATTTT. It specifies CAISEPKGQGVNQPQHF.

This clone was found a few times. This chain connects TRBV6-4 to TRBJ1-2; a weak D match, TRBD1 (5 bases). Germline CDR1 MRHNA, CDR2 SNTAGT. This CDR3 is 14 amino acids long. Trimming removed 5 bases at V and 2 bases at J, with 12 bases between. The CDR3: CASSPEQGNYGYTF. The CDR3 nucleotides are TGTGCCAGCAGTCCCGAGCAGGGAAACTATGGCTACACCTTC.

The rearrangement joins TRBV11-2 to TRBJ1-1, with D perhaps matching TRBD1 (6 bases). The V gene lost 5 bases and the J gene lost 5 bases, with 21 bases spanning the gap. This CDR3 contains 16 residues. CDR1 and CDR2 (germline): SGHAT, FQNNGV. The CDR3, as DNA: TGTGCCAGCAGCGCAACCGTCAGGGGAGTAGGGACTGAAGCTTTCTTT. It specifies CASSATVRGVGTEAFF.

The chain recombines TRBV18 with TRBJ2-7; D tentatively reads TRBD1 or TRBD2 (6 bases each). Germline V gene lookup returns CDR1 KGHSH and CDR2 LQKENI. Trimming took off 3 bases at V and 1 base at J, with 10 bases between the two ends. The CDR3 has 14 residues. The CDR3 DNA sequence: TGTGCCAGCTCACCCGGGGGCGGTTCCTACGAGCAGTACTTC. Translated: CASSPGGGSYEQYF. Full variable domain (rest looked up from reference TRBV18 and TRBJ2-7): NAGVMQNPRHLVRRRGQEARLRCSPMKGHSHVYWYRQLPEEGLKFMVYLQKENIIDESGMPKERFSAEFPKEGPSILRIQQVVRGDSAAYFCASSPGGGSYEQYFGPGTRLTVT.

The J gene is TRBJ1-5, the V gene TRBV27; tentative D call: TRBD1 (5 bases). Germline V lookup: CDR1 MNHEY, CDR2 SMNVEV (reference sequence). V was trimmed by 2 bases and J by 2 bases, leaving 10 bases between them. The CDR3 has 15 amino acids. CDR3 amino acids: CASSLRGGGNQPQHF. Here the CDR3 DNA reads TGTGCCAGCAGTTTAAGGGGTGGTGGCAATCAGCCCCAGCATTTT.

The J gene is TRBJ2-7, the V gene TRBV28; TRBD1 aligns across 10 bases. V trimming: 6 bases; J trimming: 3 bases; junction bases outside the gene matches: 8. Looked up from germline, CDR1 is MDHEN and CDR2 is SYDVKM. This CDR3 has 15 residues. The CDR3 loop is CASSRLGQGDYEQYF. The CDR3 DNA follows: TGTGCCAGCAGCCGTCTCGGACAGGGGGACTACGAGCAGTACTTC.

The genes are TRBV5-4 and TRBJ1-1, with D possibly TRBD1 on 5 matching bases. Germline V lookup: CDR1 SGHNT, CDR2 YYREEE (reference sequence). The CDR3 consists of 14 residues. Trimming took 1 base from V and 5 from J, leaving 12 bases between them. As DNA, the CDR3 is TGTGCCAGCAGCTTGAGGGGTCTGGGGACTGAAGCTTTCTTT. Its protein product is CASSLRGLGTEAFF.

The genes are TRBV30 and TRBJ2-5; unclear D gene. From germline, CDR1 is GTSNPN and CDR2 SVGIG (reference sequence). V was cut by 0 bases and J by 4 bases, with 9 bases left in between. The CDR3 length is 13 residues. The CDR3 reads CAWSVRGRETQYF. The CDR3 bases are TGTGCCTGGAGTGTACGTGGTAGAGAGACCCAGTACTTC. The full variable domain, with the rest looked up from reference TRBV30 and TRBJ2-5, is SQTIHQWPATLVQPVGSPLSLECTVEGTSNPNLYWYRQAAGRGLQLLFYSVGIGQISSEVPQNLSASRPQDRQFILSSKKLLLSDSGFYLCAWSVRGRETQYFGPGTRLLVL.

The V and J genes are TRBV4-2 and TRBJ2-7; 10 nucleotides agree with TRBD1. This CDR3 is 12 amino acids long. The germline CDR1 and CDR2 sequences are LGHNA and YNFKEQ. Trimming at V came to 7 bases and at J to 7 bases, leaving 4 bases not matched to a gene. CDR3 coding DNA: TGTGCCAGCATAGGACAGGGGGAAGAGCAGTACTTC. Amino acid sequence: CASIGQGEEQYF.

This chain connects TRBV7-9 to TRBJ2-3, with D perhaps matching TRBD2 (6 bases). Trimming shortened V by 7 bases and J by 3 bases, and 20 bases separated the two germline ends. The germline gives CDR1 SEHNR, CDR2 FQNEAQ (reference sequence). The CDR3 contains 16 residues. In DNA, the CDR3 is TGTGCCAGCAATACCTTCCTGGGGGAGGTGACAGATACGCAGTATTTT. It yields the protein CASNTFLGEVTDTQYF.

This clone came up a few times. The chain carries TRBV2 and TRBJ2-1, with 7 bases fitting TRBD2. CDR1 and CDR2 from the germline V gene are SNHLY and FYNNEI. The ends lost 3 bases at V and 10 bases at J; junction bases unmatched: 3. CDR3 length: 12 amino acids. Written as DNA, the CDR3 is TGTGCCAGCAGTGAGGGGGAGGGGGAGCAGTTCTTC. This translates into CASSEGEGEQFF.

The CDR3 coding sequence is TGTGCCAGATCAGGGCCCGAGCAGTACTTC. It is translated as CARSGPEQYF. This chain connects TRBV2 to TRBJ2-7; D might be TRBD1 (5 bases). CDR3 length: 10 residues. Germline V gene data show CDR1 as SNHLY and CDR2 as FYNNEI. V was trimmed by 9 bases and J by 6 bases, leaving 9 bases between them.

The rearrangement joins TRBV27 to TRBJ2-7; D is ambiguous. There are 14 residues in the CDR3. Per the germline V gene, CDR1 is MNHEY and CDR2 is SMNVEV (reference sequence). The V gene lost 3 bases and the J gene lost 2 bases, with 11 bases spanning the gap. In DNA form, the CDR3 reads TGTGCCAGCAGTTTCTCCTGGCAGACCTACGAGCAGTACTTC. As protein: CASSFSWQTYEQYF.

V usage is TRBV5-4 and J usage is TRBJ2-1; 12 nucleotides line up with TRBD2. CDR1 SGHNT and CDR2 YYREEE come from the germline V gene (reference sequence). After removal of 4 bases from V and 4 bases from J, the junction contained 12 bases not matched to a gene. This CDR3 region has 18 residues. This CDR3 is CASSLGTSGRIRYNEQFF. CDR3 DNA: TGTGCCAGCAGCCTTGGGACTAGCGGGCGCATCAGGTACAATGAGCAGTTCTTC.

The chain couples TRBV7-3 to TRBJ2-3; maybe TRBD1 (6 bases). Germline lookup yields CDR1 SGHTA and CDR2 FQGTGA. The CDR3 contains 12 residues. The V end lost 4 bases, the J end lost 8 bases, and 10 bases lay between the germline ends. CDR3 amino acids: CASSYLGGTQYF. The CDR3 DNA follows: TGTGCCAGCAGCTACCTAGGGGGTACGCAGTATTTT.

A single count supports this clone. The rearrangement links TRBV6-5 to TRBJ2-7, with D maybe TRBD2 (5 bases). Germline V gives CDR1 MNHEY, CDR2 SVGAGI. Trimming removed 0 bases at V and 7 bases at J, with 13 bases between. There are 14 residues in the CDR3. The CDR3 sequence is CASSYSSAGREQYF. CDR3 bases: TGTGCCAGCAGTTACTCGTCGGCGGGCCGGGAGCAGTACTTC.

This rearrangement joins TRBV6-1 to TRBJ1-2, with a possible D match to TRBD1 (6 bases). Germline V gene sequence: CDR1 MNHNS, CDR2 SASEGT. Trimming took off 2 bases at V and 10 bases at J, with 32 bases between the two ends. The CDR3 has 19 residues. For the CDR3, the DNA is TGTGCCAGCAGTGAATACAGCCGACAGGCGGGTCTTCATATGGAGGTCTACACCTTC. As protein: CASSEYSRQAGLHMEVYTF.